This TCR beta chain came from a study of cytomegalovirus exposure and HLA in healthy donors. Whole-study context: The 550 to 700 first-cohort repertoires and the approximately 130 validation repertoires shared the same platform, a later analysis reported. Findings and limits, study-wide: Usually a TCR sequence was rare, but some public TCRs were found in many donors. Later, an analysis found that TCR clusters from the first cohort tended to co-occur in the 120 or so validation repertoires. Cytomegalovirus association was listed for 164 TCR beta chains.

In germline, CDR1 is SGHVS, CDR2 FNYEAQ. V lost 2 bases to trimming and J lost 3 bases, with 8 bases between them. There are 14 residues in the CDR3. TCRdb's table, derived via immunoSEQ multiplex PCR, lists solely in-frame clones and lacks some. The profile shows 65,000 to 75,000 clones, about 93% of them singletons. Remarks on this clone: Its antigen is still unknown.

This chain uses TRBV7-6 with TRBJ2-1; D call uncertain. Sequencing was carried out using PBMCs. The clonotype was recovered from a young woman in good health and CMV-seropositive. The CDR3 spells CASSLSPNYNEQFF. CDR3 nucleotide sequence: TGTGCCAGCAGCTTAAGCCCCAACTACAATGAGCAGTTCTTC.